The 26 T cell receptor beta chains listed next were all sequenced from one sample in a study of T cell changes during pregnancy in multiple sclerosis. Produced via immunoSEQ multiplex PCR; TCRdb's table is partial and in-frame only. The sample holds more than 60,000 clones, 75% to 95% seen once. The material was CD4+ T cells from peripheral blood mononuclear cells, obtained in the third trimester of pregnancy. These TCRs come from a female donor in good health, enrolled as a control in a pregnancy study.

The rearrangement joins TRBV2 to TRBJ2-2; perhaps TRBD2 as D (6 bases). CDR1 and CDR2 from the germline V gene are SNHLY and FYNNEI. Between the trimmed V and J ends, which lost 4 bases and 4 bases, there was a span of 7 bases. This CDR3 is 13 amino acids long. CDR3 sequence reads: CASSVRGTGELFF. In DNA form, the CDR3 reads TGTGCCAGCAGTGTGCGGGGCACCGGGGAGCTGTTTTTT.

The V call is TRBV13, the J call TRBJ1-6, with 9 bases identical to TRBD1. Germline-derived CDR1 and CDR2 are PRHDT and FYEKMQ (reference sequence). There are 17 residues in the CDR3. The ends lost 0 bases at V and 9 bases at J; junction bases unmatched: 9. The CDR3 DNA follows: TGTGCCAGCAGCTTAGGCCATATACAGGGGGCAAGTTCACCCCTCCACTTT. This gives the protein CASSLGHIQGASSPLHF.

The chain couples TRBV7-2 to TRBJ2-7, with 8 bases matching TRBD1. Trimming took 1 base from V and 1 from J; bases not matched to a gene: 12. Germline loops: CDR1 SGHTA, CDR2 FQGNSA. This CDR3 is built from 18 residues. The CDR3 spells CASSLVFAGRGQSYEQYF. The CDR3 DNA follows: TGTGCCAGCAGCTTAGTGTTTGCCGGCAGGGGGCAATCCTACGAGCAGTACTTC.

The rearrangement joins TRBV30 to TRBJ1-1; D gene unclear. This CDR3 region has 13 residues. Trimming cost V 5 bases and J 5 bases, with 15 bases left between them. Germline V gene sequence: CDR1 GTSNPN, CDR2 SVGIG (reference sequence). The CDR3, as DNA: TGTGCCTGGGGTTCTGTTCAGAGGACTGAAGCTTTCTTT. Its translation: CAWGSVQRTEAFF.

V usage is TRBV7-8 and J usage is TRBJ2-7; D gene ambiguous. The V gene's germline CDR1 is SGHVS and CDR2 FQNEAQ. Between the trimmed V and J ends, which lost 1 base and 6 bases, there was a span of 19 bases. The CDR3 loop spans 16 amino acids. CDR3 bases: TGTGCCAGCAGCTTAGATCTTTTCGATAGGAGTGGCGAGCAGTACTTC. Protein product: CASSLDLFDRSGEQYF.

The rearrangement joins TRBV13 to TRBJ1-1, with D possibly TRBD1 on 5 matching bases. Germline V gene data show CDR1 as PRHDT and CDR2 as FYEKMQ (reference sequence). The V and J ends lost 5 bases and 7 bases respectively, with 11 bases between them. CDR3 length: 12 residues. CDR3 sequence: CASSSREGEAFF. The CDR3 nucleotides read TGTGCCAGCAGCAGCAGGGAAGGTGAAGCTTTCTTT.

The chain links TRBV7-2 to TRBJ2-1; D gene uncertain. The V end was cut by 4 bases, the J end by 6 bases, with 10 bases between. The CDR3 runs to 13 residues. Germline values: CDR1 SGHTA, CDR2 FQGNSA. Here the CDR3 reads CASSSSSINEQFF. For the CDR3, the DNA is TGTGCCAGCAGCTCGTCTAGTATCAATGAGCAGTTCTTC.

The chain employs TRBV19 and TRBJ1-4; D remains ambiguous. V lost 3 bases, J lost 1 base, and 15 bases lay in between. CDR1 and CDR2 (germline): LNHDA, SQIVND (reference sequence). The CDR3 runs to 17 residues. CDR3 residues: CASSIQRSRGTNEKLFF. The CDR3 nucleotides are TGTGCCAGTAGTATTCAGCGGAGCCGCGGAACTAATGAAAAACTGTTTTTT.

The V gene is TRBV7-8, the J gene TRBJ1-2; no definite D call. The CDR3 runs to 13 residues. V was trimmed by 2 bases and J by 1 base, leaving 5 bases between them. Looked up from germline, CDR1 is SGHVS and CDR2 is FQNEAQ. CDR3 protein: CASSLTFNYGYTF. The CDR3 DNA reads TGTGCCAGCAGCTTAACATTTAACTATGGCTACACCTTC.

The CDR3 region has the DNA TGTGCCAGCTCACCACCGGGGGACAGGGGTGGCTACACCTTC. It yields the protein CASSPPGDRGGYTF. This chain links TRBV18 with TRBJ1-2; 10 nucleotides match TRBD1. Germline CDR1 and CDR2: KGHSH and LQKENI. V was pared by 0 bases and J by 7 bases, with 2 bases of the junction left unmatched. The CDR3 is 14 residues long.

Written as DNA, the CDR3 is TGTGCCAGCAGCTTAGGACAGGGTGGGCTTATGTCACCCCTCCACTTT. Translated, it gives CASSLGQGGLMSPLHF. V gene TRBV13 combines with J gene TRBJ1-6, with D maybe TRBD1 (6 bases). The V end lost 0 bases, the J end lost 10 bases, and 16 bases lay between the germline ends. The germline V gene has CDR1 PRHDT and CDR2 FYEKMQ (reference sequence). There are 16 residues in the CDR3.

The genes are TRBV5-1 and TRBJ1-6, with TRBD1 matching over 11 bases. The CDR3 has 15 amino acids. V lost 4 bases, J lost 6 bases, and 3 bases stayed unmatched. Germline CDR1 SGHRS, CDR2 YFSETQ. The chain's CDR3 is CASSRGTGGNSPLHF. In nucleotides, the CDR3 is TGCGCCAGCAGCCGTGGGACAGGGGGTAATTCACCCCTCCACTTT.

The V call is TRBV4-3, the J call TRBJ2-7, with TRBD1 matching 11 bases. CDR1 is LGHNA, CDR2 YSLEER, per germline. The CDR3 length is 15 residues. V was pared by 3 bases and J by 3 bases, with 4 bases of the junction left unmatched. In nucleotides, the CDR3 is TGCGCCAGCAGCCACCTCGGGACAGGGGGCTACGAGCAGTACTTC. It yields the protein CASSHLGTGGYEQYF.

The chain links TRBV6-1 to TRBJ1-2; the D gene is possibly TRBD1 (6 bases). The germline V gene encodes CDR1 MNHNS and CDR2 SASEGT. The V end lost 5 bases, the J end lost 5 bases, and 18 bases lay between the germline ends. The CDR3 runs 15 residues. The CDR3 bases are TGTGCCAGCAGTTCCGACAGGATACTGACTTATGGCTACACCTTC. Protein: CASSSDRILTYGYTF.

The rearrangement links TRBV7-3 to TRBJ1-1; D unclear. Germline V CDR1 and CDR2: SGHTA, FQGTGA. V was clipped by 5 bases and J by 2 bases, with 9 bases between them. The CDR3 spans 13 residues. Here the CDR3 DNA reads TGTGCCAGCAGCCCGAGAAGAAACACTGAAGCTTTCTTT. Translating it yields CASSPRRNTEAFF.

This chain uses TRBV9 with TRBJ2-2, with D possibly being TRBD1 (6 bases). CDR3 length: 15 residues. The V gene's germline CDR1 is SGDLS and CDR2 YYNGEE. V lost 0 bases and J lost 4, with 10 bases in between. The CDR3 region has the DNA TGTGCCAGCAGCGTAGGACAGGTCGCCACCGGGGAGCTGTTTTTT. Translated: CASSVGQVATGELFF.

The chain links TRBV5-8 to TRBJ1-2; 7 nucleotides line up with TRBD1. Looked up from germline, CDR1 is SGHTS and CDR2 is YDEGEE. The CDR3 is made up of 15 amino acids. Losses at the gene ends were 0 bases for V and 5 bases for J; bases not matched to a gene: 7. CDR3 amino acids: CASSLETGRGYGYTF. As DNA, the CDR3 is TGTGCCAGCAGCTTGGAGACAGGGCGGGGTTATGGCTACACCTTC. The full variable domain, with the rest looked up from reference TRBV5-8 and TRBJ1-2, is EAGVTQSPTHLIKTRGQQATLRCSPISGHTSVYWYQQALGLGLQFLLWYDEGEERNRGNFPPRFSGRQFPNYSSELNVNALELEDSALYLCASSLETGRGYGYTFGSGTRLTVV.

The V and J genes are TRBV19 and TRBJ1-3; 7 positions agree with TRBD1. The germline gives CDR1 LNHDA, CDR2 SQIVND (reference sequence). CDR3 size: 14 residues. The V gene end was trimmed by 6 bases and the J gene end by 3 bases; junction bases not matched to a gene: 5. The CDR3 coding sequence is TGTGCCAGTAGGACGACAGGGCGTGGAAACACCATATATTTT. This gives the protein CASRTTGRGNTIYF.

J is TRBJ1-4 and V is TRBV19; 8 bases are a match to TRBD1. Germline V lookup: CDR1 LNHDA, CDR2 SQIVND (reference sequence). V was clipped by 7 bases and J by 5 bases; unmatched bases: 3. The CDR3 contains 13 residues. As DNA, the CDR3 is TGTGCCAGTATGGACAGGGCGAATGAAAAACTGTTTTTT. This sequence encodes CASMDRANEKLFF.

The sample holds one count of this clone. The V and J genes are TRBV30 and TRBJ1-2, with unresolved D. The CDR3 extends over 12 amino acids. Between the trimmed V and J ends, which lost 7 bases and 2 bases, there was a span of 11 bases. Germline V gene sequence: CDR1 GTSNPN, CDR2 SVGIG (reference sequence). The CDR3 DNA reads TGTGCCTTGAAAGGGAGGAACTATGGCTACACCTTC. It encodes CALKGRNYGYTF.

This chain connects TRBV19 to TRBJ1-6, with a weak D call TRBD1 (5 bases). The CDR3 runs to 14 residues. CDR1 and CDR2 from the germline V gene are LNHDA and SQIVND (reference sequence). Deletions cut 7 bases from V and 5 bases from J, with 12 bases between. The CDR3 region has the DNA TGTGCCAGTACCCCAGGGATCCATAATTCACCCCTCCACTTT. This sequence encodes CASTPGIHNSPLHF.

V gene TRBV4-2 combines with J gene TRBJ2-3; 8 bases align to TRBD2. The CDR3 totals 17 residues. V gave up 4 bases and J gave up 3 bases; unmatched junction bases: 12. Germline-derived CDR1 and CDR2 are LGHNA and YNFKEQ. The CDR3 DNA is TGTGCCAGCAGCCGCCTCGAACCGGGACTAGGGACAGATACGCAGTATTTT. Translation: CASSRLEPGLGTDTQYF.

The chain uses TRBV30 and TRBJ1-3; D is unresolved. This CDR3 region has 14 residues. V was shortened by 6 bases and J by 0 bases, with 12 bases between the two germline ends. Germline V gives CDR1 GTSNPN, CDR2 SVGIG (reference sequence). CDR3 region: CACNTGGSGNTIYF. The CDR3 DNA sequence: TGTGCCTGTAACACCGGCGGCTCTGGAAACACCATATATTTT.

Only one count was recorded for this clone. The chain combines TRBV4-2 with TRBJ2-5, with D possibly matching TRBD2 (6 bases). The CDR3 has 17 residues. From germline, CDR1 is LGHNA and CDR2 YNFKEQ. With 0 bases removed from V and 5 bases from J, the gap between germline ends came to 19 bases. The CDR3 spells CASSQDLVGGERETQYF. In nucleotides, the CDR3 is TGTGCCAGCAGCCAAGATCTTGTCGGCGGGGAGAGGGAGACCCAGTACTTC.

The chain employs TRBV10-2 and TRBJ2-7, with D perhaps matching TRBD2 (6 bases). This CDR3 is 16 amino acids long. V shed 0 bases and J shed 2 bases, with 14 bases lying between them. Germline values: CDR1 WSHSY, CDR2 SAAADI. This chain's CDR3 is CASSESIGREAYEQYF. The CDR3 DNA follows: TGCGCCAGCAGTGAGTCGATCGGCAGGGAGGCCTACGAGCAGTACTTC.

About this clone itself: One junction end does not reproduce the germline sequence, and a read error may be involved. This CDR3 is CASSLAGLSSGDEQFF. CDR3 coding DNA: TGTGCTAGCAGCTTAGCGGGACTCTCATCGGGGGATGAGCAGTTCTTC. The chain uses TRBV7-7 and TRBJ2-1; 8 positions agree with TRBD2. The CDR3 extends over 16 amino acids. In germline, CDR1 is SSHAT, CDR2 FNYEAQ (reference sequence).